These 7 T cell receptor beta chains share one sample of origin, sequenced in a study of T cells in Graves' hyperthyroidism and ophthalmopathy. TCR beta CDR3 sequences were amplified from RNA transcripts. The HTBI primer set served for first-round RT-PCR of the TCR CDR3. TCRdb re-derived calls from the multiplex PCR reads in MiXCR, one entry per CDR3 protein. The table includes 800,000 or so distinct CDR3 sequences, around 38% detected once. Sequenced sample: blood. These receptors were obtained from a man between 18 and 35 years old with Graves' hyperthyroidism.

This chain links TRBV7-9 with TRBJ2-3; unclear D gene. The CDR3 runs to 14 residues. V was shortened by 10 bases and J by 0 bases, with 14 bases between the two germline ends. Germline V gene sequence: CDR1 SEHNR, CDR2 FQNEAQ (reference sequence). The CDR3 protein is CATPPGDSTDTQYF. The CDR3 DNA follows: TGTGCCACCCCCCCCGGTGACAGCACAGATACGCAGTATTTT.

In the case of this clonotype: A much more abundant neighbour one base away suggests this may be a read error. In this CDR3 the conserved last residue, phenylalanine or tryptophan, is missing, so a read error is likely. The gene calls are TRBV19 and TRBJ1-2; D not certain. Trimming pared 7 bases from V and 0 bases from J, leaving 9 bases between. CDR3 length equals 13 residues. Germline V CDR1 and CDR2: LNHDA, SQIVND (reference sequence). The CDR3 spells CASKETPNYGYTL. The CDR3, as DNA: TGTGCCAGTAAGGAAACTCCTAACTATGGCTACACCCTC.

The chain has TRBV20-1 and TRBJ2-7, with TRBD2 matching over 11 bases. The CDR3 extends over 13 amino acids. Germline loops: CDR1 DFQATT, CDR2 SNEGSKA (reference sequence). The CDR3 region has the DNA TGCAGCATTACTAGCGGGAGCTCCTACGAGCAGTACTTC. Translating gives CSITSGSSYEQYF.

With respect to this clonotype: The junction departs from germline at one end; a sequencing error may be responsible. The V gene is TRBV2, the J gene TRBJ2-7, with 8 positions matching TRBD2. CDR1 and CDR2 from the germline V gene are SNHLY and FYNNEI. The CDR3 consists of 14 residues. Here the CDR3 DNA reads TGTACCAGCCGGGAGGGCTACGCCACCTACGAGCAGTACTTC. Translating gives CTSREGYATYEQYF.

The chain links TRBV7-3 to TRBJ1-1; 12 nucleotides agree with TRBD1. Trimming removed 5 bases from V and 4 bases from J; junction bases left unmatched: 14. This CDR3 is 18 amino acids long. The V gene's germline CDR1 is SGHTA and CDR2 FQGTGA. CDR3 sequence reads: CASSVIRDRGRDVTEAFF. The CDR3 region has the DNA TGTGCCAGCAGCGTAATCCGGGACAGGGGGCGCGACGTCACTGAAGCTTTCTTT.

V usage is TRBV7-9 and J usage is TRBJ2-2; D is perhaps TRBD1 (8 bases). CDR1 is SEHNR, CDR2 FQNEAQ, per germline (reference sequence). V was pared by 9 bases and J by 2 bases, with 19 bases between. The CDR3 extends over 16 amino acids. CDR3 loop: CASQGASSGNTGELFF. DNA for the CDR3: TGTGCCAGTCAGGGGGCGTCTAGCGGTAACACCGGGGAGCTGTTTTTT.

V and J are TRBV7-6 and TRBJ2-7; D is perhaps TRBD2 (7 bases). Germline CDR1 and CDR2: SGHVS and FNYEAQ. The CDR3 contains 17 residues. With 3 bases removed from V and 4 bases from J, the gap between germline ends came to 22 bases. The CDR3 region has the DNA TGTGCCAGCAGCTTCCGGTCAGTTGGCGGGGGCTCGTACGAGCAGTACTTC. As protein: CASSFRSVGGGSYEQYF. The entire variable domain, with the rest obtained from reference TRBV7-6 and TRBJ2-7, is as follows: GAGVSQSPRYKVTKRGQDVALRCDPISGHVSLYWYRQALGQGPEFLTYFNYEAQQDKSGLPNDRFSAERPEGSISTLTIQRTEQRDSAMYRCASSFRSVGGGSYEQYFGPGTRLTVT.